The 23 T cell receptor beta chains presented below share a single source sample, sequenced in a study of blood T cell repertoires in COVID-19. Repertoires were generated with immunoSEQ multiplex PCR, while TCRdb's copy carries only in-frame clones and drops some. Among some 15,000 clones listed, about 93% were seen once. The material sequenced was peripheral blood. All receptors derive from a man in his 60s with active COVID-19.

J is TRBJ1-5 and V is TRBV21-1; the table's TRBD1 call for D was not verified on the DNA. TRBV21-1 corresponds to a pseudogene. The length of the CDR3 is 17 residues. The CDR3 region has the DNA TGTGCCAGCAGCAAATCCGGGACAGTCTATAGCAATCAGCCCCAGCATTTT. Amino acid sequence: CASSKSGTVYSNQPQHF.

The gene calls are TRBV10-2 and TRBJ1-1; D is perhaps TRBD1 (5 bases). Germline V gene sequence: CDR1 WSHSY, CDR2 SAAADI. The V and J ends lost 4 bases and 6 bases respectively, with 15 bases between them. The CDR3 contains 14 residues. This CDR3 is CASSGSGSGAEAFF. CDR3 in DNA: TGCGCCAGCAGTGGTTCAGGGTCGGGCGCTGAAGCTTTCTTT.

The chain carries TRBV5-4 and TRBJ2-5; D is possibly TRBD1 (6 bases). CDR3 length: 16 residues. V was pared by 6 bases and J by 0 bases, with 18 bases between. Germline V CDR1 and CDR2: SGHNT, YYREEE (reference sequence). CDR3 DNA sequence: TGTGCCAGCACCGGACGAGGACAGACGTACCAAGAGACCCAGTACTTC. Translated, it gives CASTGRGQTYQETQYF.

The chain couples TRBV5-1 to TRBJ2-5; 7 nucleotides match TRBD1. The V gene's germline CDR1 is SGHRS and CDR2 YFSETQ. V dropped 4 bases and J dropped 9; count of bases not matched to a gene: 9. The CDR3 loop spans 13 amino acids. The CDR3 reads CASSMGQPDPQYF. CDR3 in DNA: TGCGCCAGCAGCATGGGACAGCCGGATCCCCAGTACTTC. The full variable domain, with the rest looked up from reference TRBV5-1 and TRBJ2-5, is KAGVTQTPRYLIKTRGQQVTLSCSPISGHRSVSWYQQTPGQGLQFLFEYFSETQRNKGNFPGRFSGRQFSNSRSEMNVSTLELGDSALYLCASSMGQPDPQYFGPGTRLLVL.

This chain connects TRBV9 to TRBJ2-1; maybe TRBD1 (5 bases). Germline values: CDR1 SGDLS, CDR2 YYNGEE. The V end was cut by 4 bases, the J end by 8 bases, with 19 bases between. The CDR3 is made up of 15 amino acids. The CDR3 DNA is TGTGCCAGCAGCCAAGGGGTAGTGGAGTCCTATGAGCAGTTCTTC. It codes for CASSQGVVESYEQFF.

The rearrangement joins TRBV29-1 to TRBJ1-4, with 12 positions matching TRBD1. CDR3 size: 14 residues. Germline CDR1 reads SQVTM; CDR2 reads ANQGSEA. Trimming removed 5 bases from V and 14 bases from J; junction bases left unmatched: 12. The DNA for the CDR3 is TGCAGCGTTAGTACCGGGACAGGGGGCCAAGGGCTGTTTTTT. Its protein is CSVSTGTGGQGLFF.

The V gene is TRBV5-1, the J gene TRBJ2-7; D is uncertain. Per the germline V gene, CDR1 is SGHRS and CDR2 is YFSETQ. The CDR3 is 13 residues long. V lost 0 bases, J lost 2 bases, and 6 bases lay in between. CDR3 sequence reads: CASSLGPAYEQYV. The DNA of the CDR3 is TGCGCCAGCAGCTTGGGCCCGGCCTACGAGCAGTACGTC.

V is TRBV5-5 and J is TRBJ1-2; 7 bases map to TRBD1. With V trimmed by 0 bases and J by 2 bases, 4 bases remained unmatched. The germline V gene encodes CDR1 SGHKS and CDR2 YYEKEE (reference sequence). The CDR3 contains 15 residues. The CDR3 region is CASSLDPRGNYGYTF. CDR3 bases: TGTGCCAGCAGCTTGGATCCCAGGGGGAACTATGGCTACACCTTC.

This chain links TRBV5-1 with TRBJ1-3; D not certain. Between the trimmed V and J ends, which lost 4 bases and 4 bases, there was a span of 12 bases. This CDR3 is 14 amino acids long. Germline CDR1 SGHRS, CDR2 YFSETQ. This CDR3 reads CASSVTGRGNTIYF. DNA of the CDR3: TGCGCCAGCAGCGTGACGGGTCGCGGAAACACCATATATTTT.

The gene calls are TRBV19 and TRBJ1-2; D might be TRBD1 (5 bases). The CDR3 length is 15 residues. CDR1 and CDR2 from the germline V gene are LNHDA and SQIVND (reference sequence). V was pared by 4 bases and J by 4 bases, with 16 bases between. CDR3 nucleotides: TGTGCCAGTAGTACTACAGGATGGGGGGGCTATGGCTACACCTTC. Translating it yields CASSTTGWGGYGYTF.

The V gene is TRBV18, the J gene TRBJ2-3; D unresolved. CDR1 and CDR2 from the germline V gene are KGHSH and LQKENI. This CDR3 has 14 amino acids. V lost 6 bases, J lost 2 bases, and 12 bases lay in between. CDR3 nucleotide sequence: TGTGCCAGCTCCCAAGCCGCGCTCACAGATACGCAGTATTTT. This translates into CASSQAALTDTQYF.

CDR3 coding DNA: TGTGCCAGCAGTGGGGCCGAGCAGTACGTC. It translates to CASSGAEQYV. The chain carries TRBV2 and TRBJ2-7, with D unresolved. The CDR3 length is 10 residues. The ends were cut back, 4 bases at V and 6 bases at J, with 4 bases in the middle. Germline V gene sequence: CDR1 SNHLY, CDR2 FYNNEI.

The rearrangement uses TRBV20-1 and TRBJ1-6; no clear D gene. Germline assignment: CDR1 DFQATT and CDR2 SNEGSKA (reference sequence). The ends were cut back, 6 bases at V and 8 bases at J, with 8 bases in the middle. The CDR3 contains 11 residues. The CDR3: CSARQDSPLHF. The CDR3, as DNA: TGCAGTGCCCGGCAGGATTCACCCCTCCACTTT.

This CDR3 is CASSTWTGVNTEAFF. CDR3 bases: TGTGCCAGTAGTACCTGGACAGGTGTGAACACTGAAGCTTTCTTT. The chain couples TRBV19 to TRBJ1-1, with 7 nucleotides matching TRBD1. The length of the CDR3 is 15 residues. The V gene's germline CDR1 is LNHDA and CDR2 SQIVND (reference sequence). With V trimmed by 4 bases and J by 0 bases, 5 bases remained unmatched.

This clone has a handful of counts. The chain links TRBV28 to TRBJ1-5; TRBD1 matches 10 bases. The CDR3 sequence is 20 residues long. V lost 6 bases, J lost 2 bases, and 19 bases stayed unmatched. The germline V gene has CDR1 MDHEN and CDR2 SYDVKM. The CDR3 protein is CASSGLRDRGINWGNQPQHF. The CDR3 region has the DNA TGTGCCAGCAGCGGTCTCCGGGACAGGGGCATAAATTGGGGCAATCAGCCCCAGCATTTT. The entire variable domain, with the rest obtained from reference TRBV28 and TRBJ1-5, is as follows: DVKVTQSSRYLVKRTGEKVFLECVQDMDHENMFWYRQDPGLGLRLIYFSYDVKMKEKGDIPEGYSVSREKKERFSLILESASTNQTSMYLCASSGLRDRGINWGNQPQHFGDGTRLSIL.

CDR3 amino acids: CATSWTAIQETQYF. The CDR3 DNA reads TGTGCCACCAGCTGGACAGCTATCCAAGAGACCCAGTACTTC. The chain has TRBV15 and TRBJ2-5; tentatively, D is TRBD1 (6 bases). Per germline, CDR1 LNHNV and CDR2 YYDKDF (reference sequence). Trimming took 5 bases from V and 1 from J, leaving 11 bases between them. This CDR3 spans 14 amino acids.

The genes are TRBV27 and TRBJ1-4; 7 bases map to TRBD1. This CDR3 is built from 14 residues. The germline V gene has CDR1 MNHEY and CDR2 SMNVEV (reference sequence). V was clipped by 2 bases and J by 7 bases; unmatched bases: 4. The CDR3 loop is CASSLGQVPEKLFF. CDR3 bases: TGTGCCAGCAGTTTAGGACAGGTTCCTGAAAAACTGTTTTTT.

The gene calls are TRBV7-2 and TRBJ2-5; 9 bases line up with TRBD2. Germline CDR1 SGHTA, CDR2 FQGNSA. CDR3 length: 17 residues. The junction had 10 bases not matched to a gene; V was cut back by 1 base and J by 4 bases. This CDR3 is CASSLGGGALWAETQYF. CDR3 in DNA: TGTGCCAGCAGCTTAGGCGGGGGGGCCTTGTGGGCAGAGACCCAGTACTTC.

This chain connects TRBV7-6 to TRBJ2-1, with 10 positions matching TRBD2. J gave up 4 bases and V 5 bases, and 8 bases lay outside the gene matches. The CDR3 extends over 16 amino acids. The germline V gene has CDR1 SGHVS and CDR2 FNYEAQ. The CDR3 nucleotides read TGTGCCAGCAGCCCATTAGCGGGGGGCCTTTACAATGAGCAGTTCTTC. It yields the protein CASSPLAGGLYNEQFF.

The J gene is TRBJ1-1, the V gene TRBV6-4; D perhaps matches TRBD1 (5 bases). This CDR3 region has 13 residues. V lost 2 bases, J lost 2 bases, and 6 bases lay in between. Germline V gene sequence: CDR1 MRHNA, CDR2 SNTAGT. The CDR3 DNA is TGTGCCAGCAGTGACACAGGAAACACTGAAGCTTTCTTT. Translating gives CASSDTGNTEAFF.

This chain uses TRBV3-1 (or the pseudogene TRBV3-2) with TRBJ2-2, with 8 bases matching TRBD1. V lost 10 bases, J lost 4 bases, and 8 bases stayed unmatched. Looked up from germline, CDR1 is LGHDT and CDR2 is YNNKEL (reference sequence). CDR3 length: 14 amino acids. In DNA, the CDR3 is TGTGCCACACGAGGGACAGGCGTCACCGGGGAGCTGTTTTTT. Translation gives CATRGTGVTGELFF.

The chain joins TRBV9 to TRBJ1-5; the match to TRBD1 covers 7 bases. Germline trimming cut 2 bases from V and 4 bases from J; bases unmatched to any gene: 3. CDR3 length equals 14 residues. Germline CDR1 SGDLS, CDR2 YYNGEE. Written as DNA, the CDR3 is TGTGCCAGCAGCGTTACAGGGGAAAATCAGCCCCAGCATTTT. Translated: CASSVTGENQPQHF.

The chain uses TRBV7-9 and TRBJ1-6; 10 nucleotides match TRBD1. From germline, CDR1 is SEHNR and CDR2 FQNEAQ (reference sequence). This CDR3 is built from 15 residues. V dropped 5 bases and J dropped 7; count of bases not matched to a gene: 5. The CDR3 nucleotides are TGTGCCAGCAGCCCGGGACAGGGGATGAATTCACCCCTCCACTTT. This encodes CASSPGQGMNSPLHF.